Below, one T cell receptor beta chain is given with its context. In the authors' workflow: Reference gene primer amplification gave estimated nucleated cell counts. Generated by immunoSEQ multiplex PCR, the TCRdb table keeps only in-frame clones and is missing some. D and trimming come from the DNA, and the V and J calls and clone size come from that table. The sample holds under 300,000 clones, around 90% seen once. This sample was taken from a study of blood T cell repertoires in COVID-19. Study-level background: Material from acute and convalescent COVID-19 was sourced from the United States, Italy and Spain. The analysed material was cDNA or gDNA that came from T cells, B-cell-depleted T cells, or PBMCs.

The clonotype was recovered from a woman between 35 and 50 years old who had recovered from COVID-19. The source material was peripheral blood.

The CDR3, as DNA: TGTGCCAGCAGGCTGACAGGGTCCGGAAACACCATATATTTT. Amino acid sequence: CASRLTGSGNTIYF. This chain connects TRBV6-5 to TRBJ1-3; 7 nucleotides line up with TRBD1. Germline-derived CDR1 and CDR2 are MNHEY and SVGAGI. Germline trimming cut 6 bases from V and 4 bases from J; bases unmatched to any gene: 6. The CDR3 has 14 residues.